The T cell receptor (beta chain) described here comes from a study of shared clonotypes between healthy human individuals. Whole-study context: Each donor contributed plates that comprised three CD4 naive, three CD4 memory, two CD8 naive and one CD8 memory.

The table came from immunoSEQ multiplex PCR; TCRdb's copy has only in-frame clones and leaves some out. Of some 2 million clones detected, 85% to 95% appear once; the ten largest clones hold 0.13%. Findings and limits, study-wide: Relative to their counterparts shared across all four donors, non-shared clonotypes exhibited diminished generation probabilities.

In the case of this clone: Its target is unknown.

The V gene end was trimmed by 4 bases and the J gene end by 0 bases; junction bases not matched to a gene: 4. Germline loops: CDR1 MNHEY, CDR2 SVGAGI. This CDR3 is 16 amino acids long. The material sequenced was naive CD4+ T cells sorted from blood. Regarding subset: CD45RA+ positively selected. This TCR came from a man between 18 and 35 years old in good health. The chain links TRBV6-5 to TRBJ2-4, with 9 bases lining up with TRBD2. CDR3 in DNA: TGTGCCAGCAGTTTTAGCGGGAGATTAGCCAAAAACATTCAGTACTTC. Encoded protein: CASSFSGRLAKNIQYF.